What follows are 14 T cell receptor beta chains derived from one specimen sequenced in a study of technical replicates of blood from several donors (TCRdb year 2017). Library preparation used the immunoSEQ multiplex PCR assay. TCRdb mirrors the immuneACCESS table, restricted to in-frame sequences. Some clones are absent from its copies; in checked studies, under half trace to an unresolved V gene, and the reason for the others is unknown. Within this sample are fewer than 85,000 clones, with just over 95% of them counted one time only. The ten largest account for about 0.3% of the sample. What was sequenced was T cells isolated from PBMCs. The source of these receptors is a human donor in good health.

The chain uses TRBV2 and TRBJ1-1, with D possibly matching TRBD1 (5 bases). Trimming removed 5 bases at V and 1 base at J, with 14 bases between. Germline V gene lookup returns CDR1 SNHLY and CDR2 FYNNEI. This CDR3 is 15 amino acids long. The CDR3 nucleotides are TGTGCCAGCAGTAATGACCCGACAGCGAACACTGAAGCTTTCTTT. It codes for CASSNDPTANTEAFF.

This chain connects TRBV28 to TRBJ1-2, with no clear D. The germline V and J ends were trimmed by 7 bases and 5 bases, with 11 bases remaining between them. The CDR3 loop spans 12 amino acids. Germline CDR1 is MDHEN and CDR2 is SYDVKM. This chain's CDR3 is CASTLGAYGYTF. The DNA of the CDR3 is TGTGCCAGCACCTTGGGAGCTTATGGCTACACCTTC.

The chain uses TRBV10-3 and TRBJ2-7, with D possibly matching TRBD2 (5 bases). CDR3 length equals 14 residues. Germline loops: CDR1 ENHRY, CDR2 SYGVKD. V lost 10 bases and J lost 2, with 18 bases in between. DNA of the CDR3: TGTGCCACCAAGGACTGGAATGAACCCTACGAGCAGTACTTC. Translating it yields CATKDWNEPYEQYF.

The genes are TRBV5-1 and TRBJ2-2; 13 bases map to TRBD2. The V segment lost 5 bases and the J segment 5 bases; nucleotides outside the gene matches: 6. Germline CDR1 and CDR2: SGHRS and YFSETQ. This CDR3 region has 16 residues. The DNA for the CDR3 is TGCGCCAGCAGGCGGACTAGCGGGAGAGGAACCGGGGAGCTGTTTTTT. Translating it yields CASRRTSGRGTGELFF.

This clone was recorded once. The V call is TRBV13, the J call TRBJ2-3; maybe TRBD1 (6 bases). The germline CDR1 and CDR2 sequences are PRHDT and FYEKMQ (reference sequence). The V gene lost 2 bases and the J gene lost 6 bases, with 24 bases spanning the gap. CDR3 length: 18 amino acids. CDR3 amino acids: CASSLKLQGTQNRDTQYF. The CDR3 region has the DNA TGTGCCAGCAGCTTAAAATTACAGGGAACCCAGAATAGGGATACGCAGTATTTT.

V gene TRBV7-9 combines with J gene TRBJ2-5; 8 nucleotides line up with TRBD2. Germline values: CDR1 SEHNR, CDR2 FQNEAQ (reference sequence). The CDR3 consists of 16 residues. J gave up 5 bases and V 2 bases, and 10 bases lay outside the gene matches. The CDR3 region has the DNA TGTGCCAGCAGCTTAAACCCGGGACTAGAAGGGGAGACCCAGTACTTC. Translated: CASSLNPGLEGETQYF.

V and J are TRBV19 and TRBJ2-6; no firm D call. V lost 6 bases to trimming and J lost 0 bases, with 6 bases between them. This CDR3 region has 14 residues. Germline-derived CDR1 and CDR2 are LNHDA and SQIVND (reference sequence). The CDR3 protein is CASRRYSGANVLTF. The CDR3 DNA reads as TGTGCCAGTAGGAGGTACTCTGGGGCCAACGTCCTGACTTTC.

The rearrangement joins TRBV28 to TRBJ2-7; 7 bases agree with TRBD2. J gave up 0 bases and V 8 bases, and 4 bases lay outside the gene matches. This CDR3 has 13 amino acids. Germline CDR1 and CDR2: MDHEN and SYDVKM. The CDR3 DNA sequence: TGTGCCAGCCGGTCTAGCGGCTCCTACGAGCAGTACTTC. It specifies CASRSSGSYEQYF.

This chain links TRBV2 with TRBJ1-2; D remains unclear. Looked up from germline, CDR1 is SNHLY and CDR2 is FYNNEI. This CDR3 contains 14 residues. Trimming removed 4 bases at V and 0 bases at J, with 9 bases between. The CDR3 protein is CASSAMAANYGYTF. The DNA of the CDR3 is TGTGCCAGCAGTGCCATGGCGGCTAACTATGGCTACACCTTC. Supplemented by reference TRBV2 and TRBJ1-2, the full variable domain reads EPEVTQTPSHQVTQMGQEVILRCVPISNHLYFYWYRQILGQKVEFLVSFYNNEISEKSEIFDDQFSVERPDGSNFTLKIRSTKLEDSAMYFCASSAMAANYGYTFGSGTRLTVV.

This chain's CDR3 is CSVRDREDYGYTF. In DNA, the CDR3 is TGCAGCGTTCGCGACAGGGAGGACTATGGCTACACCTTC. The chain carries TRBV29-1 and TRBJ1-2, with 7 bases fitting TRBD1. With V trimmed by 5 bases and J by 3 bases, 6 bases remained unmatched. The CDR3 has 13 residues. Germline CDR1 reads SQVTM; CDR2 reads ANQGSEA.

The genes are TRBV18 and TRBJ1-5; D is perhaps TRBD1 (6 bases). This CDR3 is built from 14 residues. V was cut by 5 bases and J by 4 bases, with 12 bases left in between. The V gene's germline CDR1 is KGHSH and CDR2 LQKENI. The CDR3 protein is CASSKDSLNQPQHF. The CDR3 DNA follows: TGTGCCAGCTCAAAGGACAGCCTAAATCAGCCCCAGCATTTT. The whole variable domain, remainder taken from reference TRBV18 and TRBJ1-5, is NAGVMQNPRHLVRRRGQEARLRCSPMKGHSHVYWYRQLPEEGLKFMVYLQKENIIDESGMPKERFSAEFPKEGPSILRIQQVVRGDSAAYFCASSKDSLNQPQHFGDGTRLSIL.

The CDR3 is CAWSDTLRQRTEAFF. CDR3 bases: TGTGCCTGGAGTGACACTTTGAGACAGAGAACTGAAGCTTTCTTT. The chain carries TRBV30 and TRBJ1-1; tentatively, D is TRBD1 (5 bases). CDR1 and CDR2 (germline): GTSNPN, SVGIG (reference sequence). The CDR3 sequence is 15 residues long. Between the trimmed V and J ends, which lost 1 base and 5 bases, there was a span of 17 bases.

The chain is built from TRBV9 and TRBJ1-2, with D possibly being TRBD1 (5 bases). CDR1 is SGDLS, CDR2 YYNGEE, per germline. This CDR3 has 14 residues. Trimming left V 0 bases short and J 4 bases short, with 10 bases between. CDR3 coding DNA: TGTGCCAGCAGCGTAGGGGACTCCCTCTATGGCTACACCTTC. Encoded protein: CASSVGDSLYGYTF.

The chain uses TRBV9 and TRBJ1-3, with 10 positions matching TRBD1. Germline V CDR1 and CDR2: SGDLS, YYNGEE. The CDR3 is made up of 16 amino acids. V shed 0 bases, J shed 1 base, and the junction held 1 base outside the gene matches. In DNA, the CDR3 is TGTGCCAGCAGCGTAGGACAGGGGGCGTCTGGAAACACCATATATTTT. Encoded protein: CASSVGQGASGNTIYF.